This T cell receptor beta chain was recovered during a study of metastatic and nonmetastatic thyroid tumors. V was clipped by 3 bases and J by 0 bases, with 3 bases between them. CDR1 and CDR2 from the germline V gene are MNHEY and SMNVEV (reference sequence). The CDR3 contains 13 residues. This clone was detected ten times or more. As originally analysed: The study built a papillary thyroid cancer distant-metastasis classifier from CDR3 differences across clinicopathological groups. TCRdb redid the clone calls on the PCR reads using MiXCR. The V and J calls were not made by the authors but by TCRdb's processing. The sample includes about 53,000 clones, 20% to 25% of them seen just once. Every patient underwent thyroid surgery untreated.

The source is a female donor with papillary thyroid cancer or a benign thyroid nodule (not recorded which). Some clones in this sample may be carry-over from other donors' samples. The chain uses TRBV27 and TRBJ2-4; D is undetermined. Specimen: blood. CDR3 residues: CASSFGAKNIQYF. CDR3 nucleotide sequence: TGTGCCAGCAGTTTTGGAGCCAAAAACATTCAGTACTTC.